What follows are 13 T cell receptor beta chains derived from one specimen sequenced in a study of blood T cells in healthy people across ages (dated by TCRdb to 2015 to 2017). The library relied on 5' RACE. Sequencing was carried out with an Illumina HiSeq 2500. A second roughly 7 to 11 cycle PCR used a sample-barcoded 5' primer and a J-beta primer mix. In TCRdb, the public reads were trimmed at Q25 with fastp and aligned with MiXCR, with productive beta chains retained. Records with the same CDR3 protein are collapsed into one entry carrying the most frequent genes and DNA. In all, the sample holds about 1,500,000 distinct CDR3 sequences, and approximately 38% of those were seen once. The top ten constitute 7.9% of the sample. Specimen: blood. These receptors were taken from a woman aged 18-30 years in good health.

A few counts support this clonotype. J is TRBJ2-3 and V is TRBV12-3 or TRBV12-4; 9 bases fit TRBD2. The CDR3 has 15 amino acids. The ends lost 4 bases at V and 1 base at J; junction bases unmatched: 3. The DNA of the CDR3 is TGTGCCAGCAGTTGGGAGCGGGGGGGCACAGATACGCAGTATTTT. Its translation: CASSWERGGTDTQYF.

The chain couples TRBV10-3 to TRBJ2-5; D assignment may be TRBD1 or TRBD2 (5 bases each). V was pared by 2 bases and J by 2 bases, with 9 bases between. CDR1 is ENHRY and CDR2 is SYGVKD in the germline V gene. There are 14 residues in the CDR3. The chain's CDR3 is CAISERDGQETQYF. For the CDR3, the DNA is TGTGCCATCAGTGAGCGGGACGGTCAAGAGACCCAGTACTTC.

This clonotype turned up a few times. The chain carries TRBV12-3 or TRBV12-4 and TRBJ1-2; possible D gene TRBD1, 5 bases. V lost 6 bases, J lost 2 bases, and 19 bases lay in between. The length of the CDR3 is 16 residues. The CDR3 bases are TGTGCCAGCAGCCCTTCCCGGCGGGGGACCAACTATGGCTACACCTTC. Translation: CASSPSRRGTNYGYTF.

The CDR3 protein is CASSQEEGYGYTF. The CDR3 nucleotides read TGTGCCAGCAGCCAAGAGGAAGGCTATGGCTACACCTTC. The V and J genes are TRBV3-1 and TRBJ1-2, with no clear D. There are 13 residues in the CDR3. Germline V gives CDR1 LGHDT, CDR2 YNNKEL (reference sequence). Trimming removed 0 bases from V and 4 bases from J, with 6 bases in between.

This clonotype came up a few times. The chain recombines TRBV6-6 with TRBJ2-1, with 11 bases fitting TRBD2. Germline CDR1 MNHNY, CDR2 SVGAGI (reference sequence). V shed 2 bases and J 4 bases; nucleotides not matched to a gene: 7. This CDR3 is 17 amino acids long. CDR3 in DNA: TGTGCCAGCAGTTACGCGGCCGGGACTAGCGGATACAATGAGCAGTTCTTC. Translated, it gives CASSYAAGTSGYNEQFF.

This clonotype was seen only a few times. The J gene is TRBJ2-3, the V gene TRBV9, with 14 bases aligning to TRBD2. The germline V gene encodes CDR1 SGDLS and CDR2 YYNGEE. This CDR3 region has 17 residues. J gave up 4 bases and V 4 bases, and 8 bases lay outside the gene matches. The CDR3, as DNA: TGTGCCAGCAGCACCCGGACTAGCGGGAGGAGTGCAGATACGCAGTATTTT. Protein sequence: CASSTRTSGRSADTQYF.

The rearrangement uses TRBV9 and TRBJ2-5, with 13 nucleotides matching TRBD2. The ends lost 2 bases at V and 11 bases at J; junction bases unmatched: 9. CDR1 is SGDLS and CDR2 is YYNGEE in the germline V gene. The CDR3 spans 15 residues. The CDR3 nucleotides are TGTGCCAGCAGCGTTGGACTAGCGGGGGCCAATGAGCAGTACTTC. This encodes CASSVGLAGANEQYF.

The J gene is TRBJ1-5, the V gene TRBV11-2; D unclear. Germline CDR1 SGHAT, CDR2 FQNNGV. The CDR3 contains 14 residues. V was trimmed by 1 base and J by 6 bases, leaving 10 bases between them. CDR3 region: CASSLATVRQPQHF. In nucleotides, the CDR3 is TGTGCCAGCAGCTTAGCTACCGTCCGTCAGCCCCAGCATTTT.

Points on this clonotype: Possible read error: a much larger clone is one base away. The CDR3 coding sequence is TGCAGCGCACATGAGCAAGAGGCCCAGTACTTC. This translates into CSAHEQEAQYF. The gene calls are TRBV29-1 and TRBJ2-5; no firm D call. This CDR3 is built from 11 residues. Germline V lookup: CDR1 SQVTM, CDR2 ANQGSEA.

The chain links TRBV12-3 or TRBV12-4 to TRBJ2-3; 10 bases match TRBD2. CDR3 length equals 16 residues. J was trimmed by 2 bases and V by 4 bases; bases with no gene match: 6. As DNA, the CDR3 is TGTGCCAGCAGTTCACGGACTAGCGGAACCACAGATACGCAGTATTTT. Protein product: CASSSRTSGTTDTQYF.

This chain uses TRBV6-5 with TRBJ2-7, with no clear D. The CDR3 contains 13 residues. Trimming took off 5 bases at V and 3 bases at J, with 11 bases between the two ends. The germline V gene has CDR1 MNHEY and CDR2 SVGAGI. CDR3 in DNA: TGTGCCAGCAGTCAGACGGAATACTACGAGCAGTACTTC. Translation: CASSQTEYYEQYF.

V gene TRBV6-1 combines with J gene TRBJ1-5; 9 bases are a match to TRBD1. V lost 1 base, J lost 4 bases, and 5 bases stayed unmatched. Germline-derived CDR1 and CDR2 are MNHNS and SASEGT. The CDR3 extends over 16 amino acids. The CDR3 region has the DNA TGTGCCAGCAGTGAAGTCCGGACAGGGGCGAATCAGCCCCAGCATTTT. Amino acids: CASSEVRTGANQPQHF.

This clonotype occurred a few times. CDR3 in DNA: TGTGCCAGTACTAGCCTGGACCGCCAGTATTTT. This translates into CASTSLDRQYF. The rearrangement uses TRBV12-3 or TRBV12-4 and TRBJ2-3; D is possibly TRBD2 (6 bases). The CDR3 sequence is 11 residues long. V was trimmed by 9 bases and J by 12 bases, leaving 16 bases between them.